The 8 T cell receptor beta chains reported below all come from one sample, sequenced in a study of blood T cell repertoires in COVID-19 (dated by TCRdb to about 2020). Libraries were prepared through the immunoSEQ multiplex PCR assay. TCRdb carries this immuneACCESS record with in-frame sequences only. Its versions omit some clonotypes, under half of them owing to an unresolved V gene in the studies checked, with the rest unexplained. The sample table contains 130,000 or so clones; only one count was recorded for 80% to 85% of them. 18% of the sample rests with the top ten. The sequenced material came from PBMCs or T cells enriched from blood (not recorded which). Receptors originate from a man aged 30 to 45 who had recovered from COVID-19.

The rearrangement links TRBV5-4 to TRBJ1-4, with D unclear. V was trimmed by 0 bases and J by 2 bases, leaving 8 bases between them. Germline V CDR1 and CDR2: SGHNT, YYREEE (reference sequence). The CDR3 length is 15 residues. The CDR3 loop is CASSLDPGTNEKLFF. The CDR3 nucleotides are TGTGCCAGCAGCTTGGATCCGGGGACTAATGAAAAACTGTTTTTT. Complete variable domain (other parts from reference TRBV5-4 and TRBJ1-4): ETGVTQSPTHLIKTRGQQVTLRCSSQSGHNTVSWYQQALGQGPQFIFQYYREEENGRGNFPPRFSGLQFPNYSSELNVNALELDDSALYLCASSLDPGTNEKLFFGSGTQLSVL.

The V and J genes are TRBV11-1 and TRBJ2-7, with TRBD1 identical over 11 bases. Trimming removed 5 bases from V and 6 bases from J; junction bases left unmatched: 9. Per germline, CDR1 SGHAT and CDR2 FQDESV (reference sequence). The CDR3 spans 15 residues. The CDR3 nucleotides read TGTGCCAGCAGCCGGCCGGGACAGGGGGAGGGCGAGCAGTACTTC. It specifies CASSRPGQGEGEQYF.

The CDR3 DNA reads TGTGCCAGCAGTTCAAGACAGCAGAACACTGAAGCTTTCTTT. Residues: CASSSRQQNTEAFF. This chain joins TRBV6-5 and TRBJ1-1; D possibly corresponds to TRBD1 (5 bases). With 4 bases removed from V and 1 base from J, the gap between germline ends came to 10 bases. The CDR3 runs 14 residues. Germline assignment: CDR1 MNHEY and CDR2 SVGAGI.

For the CDR3, the DNA is TGTGCCAGCAGACCGGACAGGAGCTATGGCTACACCTTC. This translates into CASRPDRSYGYTF. The chain has TRBV6-5 and TRBJ1-2; 7 positions match TRBD1. V lost 6 bases, J lost 4 bases, and 5 bases stayed unmatched. Germline V gene sequence: CDR1 MNHEY, CDR2 SVGAGI. The CDR3 extends over 13 amino acids.

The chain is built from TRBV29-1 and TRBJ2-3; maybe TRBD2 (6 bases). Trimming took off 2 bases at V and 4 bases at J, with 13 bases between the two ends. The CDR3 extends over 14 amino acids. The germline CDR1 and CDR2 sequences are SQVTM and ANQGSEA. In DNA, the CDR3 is TGCAGCGTTGAACGAGGAGCGGGTGCAGATACGCAGTATTTT. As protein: CSVERGAGADTQYF.

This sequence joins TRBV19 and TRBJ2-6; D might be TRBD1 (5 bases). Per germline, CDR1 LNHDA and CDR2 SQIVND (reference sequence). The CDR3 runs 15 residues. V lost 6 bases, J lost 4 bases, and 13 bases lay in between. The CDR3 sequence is CASRRQIWGANVLTF. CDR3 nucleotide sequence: TGTGCCAGTAGAAGACAGATTTGGGGGGCCAACGTCCTGACTTTC.

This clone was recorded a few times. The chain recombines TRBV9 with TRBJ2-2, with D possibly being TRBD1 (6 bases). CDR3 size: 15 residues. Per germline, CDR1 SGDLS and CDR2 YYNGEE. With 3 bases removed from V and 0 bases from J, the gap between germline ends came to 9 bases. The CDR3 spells CASSDRVTNTGELFF. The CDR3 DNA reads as TGTGCCAGCAGCGACAGGGTCACGAACACCGGGGAGCTGTTTTTT.

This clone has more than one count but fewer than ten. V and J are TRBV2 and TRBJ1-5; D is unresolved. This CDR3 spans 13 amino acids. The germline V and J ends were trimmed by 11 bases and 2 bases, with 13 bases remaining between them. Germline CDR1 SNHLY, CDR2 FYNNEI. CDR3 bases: TGTGCCCTTGGCGGGGTGGGCAATCAGCCCCAGCATTTT. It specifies CALGGVGNQPQHF.